The rows below give T cell receptor beta chains drawn from one sample of a study of blood T cell repertoires in COVID-19. The protocol was immunoSEQ multiplex PCR, while the TCRdb copy is restricted to in-frame clones and leaves out a portion. This repertoire shows 90,000 to 150,000 clones, less than 90% found once; its top ten account for approximately 11%. Material for sequencing was peripheral blood. These receptors were collected from an elderly man with acute or convalescent COVID-19. Each CDR3 is given with its conserved first and last residue. Fields, in order: J gene, CDR3 length, clone size, D gene, V gene, CDR3 protein, CDR3 DNA. The D gene is left open where the match is weak. Rows give clone size only sometimes, using once, few, many, or a class for an expanded clone.

TRBJ1-5,15,.,.,TRBV6-5,CATQSGGLGDQPQHF,TGTGCCACCCAGTCGGGGGGTTTGGGGGATCAGCCCCAGCATTTT
TRBJ2-1,13,once,TRBD2,TRBV5-6,CASSLAGHNEQFF,TGTGCCAGCAGCTTAGCGGGGCACAATGAGCAGTTCTTC
TRBJ2-7,15,.,.,TRBV5-1,CASSGGTAAPYEQYF,TGCGCCAGCAGCGGAGGGACAGCGGCCCCCTACGAGCAGTACTTC
TRBJ2-7,14,.,.,TRBV7-2,CASRGVIPTYEQYF,TGTGCCAGCAGGGGCGTCATACCTACCTACGAGCAGTACTTC
TRBJ1-1,14,.,.,TRBV15,CATSRSLASGEAFF,TGTGCCACCAGCAGGTCATTAGCCTCCGGTGAAGCTTTCTTT
TRBJ1-4,15,.,TRBD1,TRBV19,CASSTRTGLFEKLFF,TGTGCCAGTAGTACCCGGACAGGGTTATTCGAAAAACTGTTTTTT
TRBJ1-3,14,.,.,TRBV5-1,CASSPGSSGNTIYF,TGCGCCAGCAGCCCGGGGAGCTCTGGAAACACCATATATTTT
TRBJ2-3,15,.,TRBD1,TRBV29-1,CSVAPGQGTTDTQYF,TGCAGCGTCGCGCCCGGACAGGGAACCACAGATACGCAGTATTTT
TRBJ1-1,12,.,TRBD1,TRBV27,CASSLPTGEAFF,TGTGCCAGCAGTTTACCGACAGGGGAAGCTTTCTTT
TRBJ1-5,19,.,TRBD1,TRBV6-1,CASSEADPSRTGKDQPQHF,TGTGCCAGCAGTGAAGCCGATCCCAGCAGGACAGGGAAGGATCAGCCCCAGCATTTT
TRBJ2-3,12,.,.,TRBV13,CASSLARSTQYF,TGTGCCAGCAGCTTAGCTAGGTCTACGCAGTATTTT
TRBJ2-1,17,.,TRBD2,TRBV7-3,CASSLGAGGGAYNEQFF,TGTGCCAGCAGCTTGGGAGCCGGGGGAGGGGCCTACAATGAGCAGTTCTTC
TRBJ1-2,15,.,.,TRBV2,CASSDLMGRVSGYTF,TGTGCCAGCAGTGATCTGATGGGGCGCGTGTCTGGCTACACCTTC
TRBJ2-5,15,.,.,TRBV19,CASSPQGGSQETQYF,TGTGCCAGTAGTCCCCAGGGGGGATCCCAAGAGACCCAGTACTTC
TRBJ2-7,13,once,.,TRBV28,CASSLRGAHEQYF,TGTGCCAGCAGTTTACGGGGGGCCCACGAGCAGTACTTC
TRBJ2-7,13,.,.,TRBV7-3,CASSRSLSEPQYF,TGTGCCAGCAGCCGAAGTCTTTCGGAGCCGCAGTACTTC
TRBJ1-2,12,.,.,TRBV30,CAWSPHRDGYTF,TGTGCCTGGAGTCCCCACAGGGATGGCTACACCTTC
TRBJ1-2,15,.,.,TRBV21-1,CASPTSGEGLYGYTF,TGTGCCAGTCCAACGTCTGGGGAGGGACTATATGGCTACACCTTC
TRBJ1-1,15,.,.,TRBV10-3,CAISDSGGAPTEAFF,TGTGCCATCAGTGATTCGGGGGGGGCTCCTACTGAAGCTTTCTTT
TRBJ1-1,14,.,TRBD1,TRBV7-2,CASSAPTGSTEAFF,TGTGCCAGCAGTGCACCGACAGGGAGCACTGAAGCTTTCTTT
TRBJ2-3,14,.,.,TRBV7-9,CASSLRGGADTQYF,TGTGCCAGCAGCTTGCGCGGGGGCGCAGATACGCAGTATTTT
TRBJ2-1,18,.,TRBD2,TRBV19,CASSIAAGSGGSYNEQFF,TGTGCCAGTAGTATAGCGGCGGGTAGCGGGGGCTCCTACAATGAGCAGTTCTTC
TRBJ1-4,15,.,.,TRBV2,CASSETGTTNEKLFF,TGTGCCAGCAGTGAAACGGGTACAACTAATGAAAAACTGTTTTTT
TRBJ1-1,15,.,.,TRBV5-1,CASSNARGSGTEAFF,TGCGCCAGCAGCAACGCGAGGGGGTCGGGAACTGAAGCTTTCTTT
TRBJ2-5,15,.,TRBD2,TRBV24-1,CATSPGSGGEETQYF,TGTGCCACCAGTCCGGGTTCGGGAGGGGAAGAGACCCAGTACTTC
TRBJ2-7,13,.,.,TRBV10-2,CASSERGRYEQYF,TGCGCCAGCAGTGAACGGGGAAGGTACGAGCAGTACTTC
TRBJ1-2,13,.,TRBD1,TRBV6-5,CASRKTGTYGYTF,TGTGCCAGCAGAAAGACAGGGACCTATGGCTACACCTTC
TRBJ1-1,14,.,.,TRBV9,CASSVESSSTEAFF,TGTGCCAGCAGCGTAGAGTCTTCGAGCACTGAAGCTTTCTTT
TRBJ2-6,15,once,.,TRBV7-2,CASSLWGDGANVLTF,TGTGCCAGCAGCTTATGGGGGGACGGGGCCAACGTCCTGACTTTC
TRBJ1-1,12,.,.,TRBV19,CASSIQNTEAFF,TGTGCCAGTAGCATACAGAACACTGAAGCTTTCTTT
TRBJ2-1,13,.,TRBD1,TRBV10-3,CAISRGLYNEQFF,TGTGCCATCAGCAGGGGGCTGTACAATGAGCAGTTCTTC
TRBJ1-5,12,.,.,TRBV6-5,CASGKGGQPQHF,TGTGCCAGCGGGAAAGGGGGACAGCCCCAGCATTTT
TRBJ2-5,15,.,TRBD1,TRBV5-5,CASSFPGQTQETQYF,TGTGCCAGCAGCTTCCCGGGACAGACCCAAGAGACCCAGTACTTC
TRBJ1-4,17,.,.,TRBV19,CASSTPFGALANEKLFF,TGTGCCAGTAGTACCCCCTTCGGTGCGCTGGCTAATGAAAAACTGTTTTTT
TRBJ1-1,13,.,.,TRBV25-1,CASSGAGVREAFF,TGTGCCAGCAGTGGGGCAGGGGTGAGGGAAGCTTTCTTT
TRBJ1-6,14,.,.,TRBV5-6,CASRLRGGDSPLHF,TGTGCCAGCAGACTGAGGGGAGGGGATTCACCCCTCCACTTT
TRBJ2-1,14,once,.,TRBV7-2,CASSLWAPGNEQFF,TGTGCCAGCAGCTTATGGGCCCCAGGAAATGAGCAGTTCTTC
TRBJ2-7,10,.,.,TRBV23-1,CASPLDRQYF,TGCGCCAGCCCACTCGACAGGCAGTACTTC
TRBJ1-6,15,.,TRBD1,TRBV16,CASSRSDRWNSPLHF,TGTGCCAGCAGCCGATCGGACAGGTGGAATTCACCCCTCCACTTT
TRBJ1-1,15,once,.,TRBV2,CASSRRLGANTEAFF,TGTGCCAGCAGCAGAAGACTAGGGGCCAACACTGAAGCTTTCTTT
TRBJ2-7,13,.,TRBD1,TRBV10-3,CAIRKRDSYEQYF,TGTGCCATCAGAAAACGGGACAGCTACGAGCAGTACTTC
TRBJ1-6,17,.,TRBD1,TRBV5-5,CASSLDRGSSYNSPLHF,TGTGCCAGCAGCCTGGACAGGGGGAGCTCCTATAATTCACCCCTCCACTTT
TRBJ2-3,13,.,TRBD2,TRBV12-3/TRBV12-4,CASTPGGTDTQYF,TGTGCCAGCACCCCCGGGGGGACAGATACGCAGTATTTT
TRBJ2-5,14,once,.,TRBV28,CASSSGGKQETQYF,TGTGCCAGCAGTTCCGGAGGGAAGCAAGAGACCCAGTACTTC